This TCR beta chain was profiled in a study of cytomegalovirus exposure and HLA in healthy donors. Study in general: A data release that came early held roughly 85 million unique TCRs from HLA-typed donors.

Use of 60 Vbeta and 13 Jbeta primers characterized the PCR. Method: immunoSEQ multiplex PCR; TCRdb's copy keeps in-frame clones and lacks some. Here the sample spans 150,000 to 200,000 clones, around 87% being singletons. Germline trimming cut 5 bases from V and 6 bases from J; bases unmatched to any gene: 13. The germline gives CDR1 SGHNT, CDR2 YYREEE (reference sequence). The CDR3 has 16 residues. Sequenced input: PBMCs. The rearrangement links TRBV5-4 to TRBJ2-2; 7 nucleotides line up with TRBD2. The origin of this receptor is a woman between 18 and 29 years old in good health and CMV-seronegative. CDR3 region: CASRARGGRVPGELFF. CDR3 coding DNA: TGTGCCAGCAGGGCCCGCGGGGGAAGGGTACCCGGGGAGCTGTTTTTT.